This T cell receptor (beta chain) was sequenced during a study of OX40 agonist ivuxolimab in advanced cancers. Broader study findings: CD8+ T cells averaged more expanded clones than CD4+.

The CDR3 totals 15 residues. Trimming left V 5 bases short and J 1 base short, with 14 bases between. Germline V CDR1 and CDR2: LGHNA, YNFKEQ. Cycle 7 day 1, cycle 4 day 1, and baseline were the timepoints at which blood was sampled. This table comes from immunoSEQ multiplex PCR, and its TCRdb copy is limited to in-frame clones, with some not included. Among 30,000 to 45,000 clones listed, approximately 79% were seen once. As for this clone: Its antigen is unidentified.

The TCR comes from an adult with an advanced solid tumor such as melanoma, head and neck, liver or kidney cancer. V usage is TRBV4-2 and J usage is TRBJ1-1, with D unresolved. The sample consisted of CD4+ or CD8+ T cells sorted from blood, taken in a trial of the OX40 agonist ivuxolimab. CDR3 DNA sequence: TGTGCCAGCAGCTACAATCAGGAATCGAACACTGAAGCTTTCTTT. Translated: CASSYNQESNTEAFF.